These T cell receptor beta chains were read from a single sample in a study of identical twins. Each CDR3 protein is one row after TCRdb ran MiXCR on the 5' RACE reads. The sample yields some 500,000 distinct CDR3 sequences, over 12% seen once. The data also belong to a second study, concerning yellow fever vaccine responses in identical twins.

Sequencing was done on a sample of CD4+ T cells sorted from blood. The source of these receptors is a young woman in good health. Each CDR3 is given with its conserved first and last residue. The D gene is left open where the match is weak. For some rows the clone size is stated as once, few or many, or as a class when expanded; others skip it.

d_call j_call clone_size v_call cdr3_aa cdr3_nt
TRBD1 TRBJ2-1 NA TRBV11-1 CASSLEDRSSYNEQFF TGTGCCAGCAGCTTAGAGGACAGGAGCTCCTACAATGAGCAGTTCTTC
TRBD2 TRBJ2-1 few TRBV27 CASSSLLAGALFNEQFF TGTGCCAGCAGTTCCCTACTAGCGGGAGCATTATTCAATGAGCAGTTCTTC
NA TRBJ1-2 many TRBV4-2 CASSQDPGRTNYGYTF TGTGCCAGCAGCCAAGATCCTGGCAGGACTAACTATGGCTACACCTTC
NA TRBJ2-1 NA TRBV20-1 CSARDFERDEQFF TGCAGTGCTAGAGATTTTGAGAGGGATGAGCAGTTCTTC
NA TRBJ2-3 few TRBV20-1 CSATGRASTDTQYF TGCAGTGCTACCGGACGGGCAAGCACAGATACGCAGTATTTT
TRBD2 TRBJ2-7 NA TRBV3-1 CASSRSIAGGPYEQYF TGTGCCAGCAGCCGGTCCATAGCGGGAGGGCCTTACGAGCAGTACTTC
NA TRBJ2-3 few TRBV5-1 CDSSWPSGASTDTQYF TGCGATTCCAGTTGGCCCTCAGGCGCTAGCACAGATACGCAGTATTTT
NA TRBJ1-6 NA TRBV5-1 CASSPGGSYNSPLHF TGCGCCAGCAGCCCAGGCGGCTCCTATAATTCACCCCTCCACTTT
NA TRBJ2-4 many TRBV12-3/TRBV12-4 CASSSAIRAKNIQYF TGTGCCAGCAGTAGCGCAATTCGGGCCAAAAACATTCAGTACTTC
NA TRBJ2-2 NA TRBV7-2 CASSRVAIAAGELFF TGTGCCAGCAGCCGAGTGGCGATTGCGGCCGGGGAGCTGTTTTTT
TRBD1 TRBJ2-4 NA TRBV7-2 CASSPGTGIIQYF TGTGCCAGCAGCCCCGGGACAGGGATCATTCAGTACTTC
NA TRBJ2-1 few TRBV2 CASSEGGTLGNEQFF TGTGCCAGCAGTGAAGGCGGGACCCTAGGCAATGAGCAGTTCTTC
TRBD1 TRBJ2-1 NA TRBV7-2 CASSSGTGAGSYNEQFF TGTGCCAGCAGCTCCGGGACAGGGGCGGGGTCCTACAATGAGCAGTTCTTC
TRBD2 TRBJ2-1 NA TRBV11-2 CASSPSGGFSNYNEQFF TGTGCCAGCAGTCCATCGGGGGGGTTTAGTAACTACAATGAGCAGTTCTTC
NA TRBJ1-5 NA TRBV18 CASSSEWGGDQPQHF TGTGCCAGCTCGTCCGAGTGGGGGGGTGATCAGCCCCAGCATTTT
NA TRBJ1-5 few TRBV9 CASSVDGQDNQPQHF TGTGCCAGCAGCGTAGATGGGCAGGACAATCAGCCCCAGCATTTT
TRBD2 TRBJ2-3 NA TRBV2 CASSRTSGGAHTQYF TGTGCCAGCAGTCGAACTAGCGGGGGTGCCCACACGCAGTATTTT
NA TRBJ2-1 NA TRBV29-1 CSVGGGKGYNEQFF TGCAGCGTGGGTGGAGGGAAGGGGTACAATGAGCAGTTCTTC
NA TRBJ1-2 NA TRBV18 CASSRRDPNFNDGYTF TGTGCCAGCTCCCGCCGGGACCCTAATTTTAACGATGGCTACACCTTC
TRBD1 TRBJ2-3 many TRBV12-3/TRBV12-4 CASSFPKTGANTQYF TGTGCCAGCAGTTTCCCCAAGACAGGGGCTAATACGCAGTATTTT
NA TRBJ2-3 few TRBV5-1 CASSLLAAGDTQYF TGCGCCAGCAGCTTGTTGGCCGCGGGAGATACGCAGTATTTT
NA TRBJ2-1 NA TRBV19 CASSNRQLYNEQFF TGTGCCAGTAGTAACCGACAGCTTTACAATGAGCAGTTCTTC
NA TRBJ2-1 few TRBV7-3 CASSLEVSSYNEQFF TGTGCCAGCAGCTTAGAAGTGAGCTCCTACAATGAGCAGTTCTTC
NA TRBJ2-4 NA TRBV6-1 CASSPRAGWGNIQYF TGTGCCAGCAGTCCCAGGGCAGGGTGGGGAAACATTCAGTACTTC
NA TRBJ2-3 few TRBV28 CASTSPSTDTQYF TGTGCCAGCACCAGTCCTAGCACAGATACGCAGTATTTT
TRBD1 TRBJ2-2 NA TRBV28 CASSLRDSLGETGELFF TGTGCCAGCAGTCTCCGGGACAGCTTAGGGGAAACCGGGGAGCTGTTTTTT
TRBD2 TRBJ2-2 few TRBV12-3/TRBV12-4 CASSLSSGNTGELFF TGTGCCAGCAGTTTGTCTAGCGGGAACACCGGGGAGCTGTTTTTT